The 17 T cell receptor beta chains in this list originate from one sample, sequenced in a study of cytomegalovirus exposure and HLA in healthy donors. Researchers ran the PCR with 60 Vbeta and 13 Jbeta primers. Produced via immunoSEQ multiplex PCR; TCRdb's table is partial and in-frame only. Of approximately 73,000 clones in the sample, roughly 64% are singletons; the top ten hold 4.5% to 6%. Sequencing was done on a sample of PBMCs. These receptors were collected from a man in his thirties or forties in good health and CMV-seropositive.

The V and J genes are TRBV11-2 and TRBJ1-2; D is unresolved. Germline CDR1 reads SGHAT; CDR2 reads FQNNGV. CDR3 length: 16 amino acids. Deletions cut 5 bases from V and 4 bases from J, with 20 bases between. The DNA for the CDR3 is TGTGCCAGCAGCCCTGGTCCTTCCCTTAGCCCCTATGGCTACACCTTC. This encodes CASSPGPSLSPYGYTF.

This chain uses TRBV2 with TRBJ2-5; D not resolved. The end of the DNA is better explained by TRBJ2-7, so the J call may be wrong. CDR1 and CDR2 from the germline V gene are SNHLY and FYNNEI. The CDR3 sequence is 12 residues long. The CDR3 coding sequence is TGTGCCAGCAGCCTCCGCTTGTACGAGCAGTACTTC. Protein: CASSLRLYEQYF.

On this clone itself: The same CDR3 is also encoded by other DNA sequences in this sample. The CDR3 region has the DNA TGTGCCAGCAGCCGTTACAATCAGCCCCAGCATTTT. Encoded protein: CASSRYNQPQHF. V and J are TRBV5-6 and TRBJ1-5; no reliable D call. The V gene's germline CDR1 is SGHDT and CDR2 YYEEEE. CDR3 size: 12 residues. Trimming took 4 bases from V and 3 from J, leaving 5 bases between them. Full variable domain (missing parts from reference TRBV5-6 and TRBJ1-5): DAGVTQSPTHLIKTRGQQVTLRCSPKSGHDTVSWYQQALGQGPQFIFQYYEEEERQRGNFPDRFSGHQFPNYSSELNVNALLLGDSALYLCASSRYNQPQHFGDGTRLSIL.

Here the CDR3 DNA reads TGTGCCAGCAGCTTGGGGGGACAGGGCTATGGCTACACCTTC. Its translation is CASSLGGQGYGYTF. The rearrangement uses TRBV5-4 and TRBJ1-2, with 9 bases that match TRBD1. This CDR3 contains 14 residues. The trim removed 0 bases at V and 4 bases at J, leaving 1 base unmatched. Germline CDR1 and CDR2: SGHNT and YYREEE (reference sequence).

This clone was found a few times. CDR3 in amino acids: CASSELDKSQPQHF. The CDR3 coding sequence is TGTGCCAGCAGTGAGTTGGACAAGAGTCAGCCCCAGCATTTT. The rearrangement uses TRBV6-1 and TRBJ1-5, with D possibly being TRBD1 (5 bases). This CDR3 spans 14 amino acids. From germline, CDR1 is MNHNS and CDR2 SASEGT. Trimming cost V 3 bases and J 6 bases, with 12 bases left between them.

A word on this clone: The same CDR3 can be traced to other DNA sequences in this sample. This sequence joins TRBV7-3 and TRBJ2-3; 8 bases align to TRBD2. J gave up 0 bases and V 4 bases, and 0 bases lay outside the gene matches. CDR3 size: 14 residues. The germline V gene encodes CDR1 SGHTA and CDR2 FQGTGA. The CDR3 spells CASSSGGSTDTQYF. The CDR3 nucleotides read TGTGCCAGCAGCTCGGGGGGGAGCACAGATACGCAGTATTTT. Together with reference TRBV7-3 and TRBJ2-3, the CDR3 gives the full variable domain: GAGVSQTPSNKVTEKGKYVELRCDPISGHTALYWYRQSLGQGPEFLIYFQGTGAADDSGLPNDRFFAVRPEGSVSTLKIQRTERGDSAVYLCASSSGGSTDTQYFGPGTRLTVL.

This clone came up a few times. The J gene is TRBJ1-5, the V gene TRBV10-3; 9 bases agree with TRBD1. The CDR3 covers 16 residues. Germline CDR1 and CDR2: ENHRY and SYGVKD. V shed 4 bases and J 6 bases; nucleotides not matched to a gene: 10. The CDR3: CAISGTGAPRFQPQHF. The CDR3 coding sequence is TGTGCCATCAGTGGGACAGGGGCGCCGCGATTTCAGCCCCAGCATTTT.

The chain links TRBV7-6 to TRBJ1-6; D not certain. Per the germline V gene, CDR1 is SGHVS and CDR2 is FNYEAQ. V was clipped by 5 bases and J by 10 bases, with 18 bases between them. The length of the CDR3 is 15 residues. CDR3 bases: TGTGCCAGCAGCCTTTATGAGGGTGGTTTGTCACCCCTCCACTTT. Protein: CASSLYEGGLSPLHF.

This clone occurred a few times. This chain connects TRBV5-1 to TRBJ2-7, with TRBD2 matching over 11 bases. Trimming removed 4 bases from V and 4 bases from J; junction bases left unmatched: 10. Germline values: CDR1 SGHRS, CDR2 YFSETQ. The CDR3 has 16 amino acids. The CDR3 loop is CASSLGIASGRYEQYF. Written as DNA, the CDR3 is TGCGCCAGCAGCCTTGGCATTGCTAGCGGGAGGTACGAGCAGTACTTC.

The chain joins TRBV5-3 to TRBJ2-3; TRBD1 might be the D (5 bases). TRBV5-3 is an ORF for which the function is uncertain. The CDR3 runs to 11 residues. With 10 bases removed from V and 9 bases from J, the gap between germline ends came to 15 bases. The CDR3 DNA sequence: TGTGCCGGGGCGAGGATTATGACGCAGTATTTT. This sequence encodes CAGARIMTQYF.

This clone was counted ten times or more. V is TRBV19 and J is TRBJ2-3, with D tentatively TRBD1 (6 bases). This CDR3 contains 12 residues. Germline assignment: CDR1 LNHDA and CDR2 SQIVND (reference sequence). V was pared by 7 bases and J by 1 base, with 6 bases between. CDR3 sequence: CASTGGTDTQYF. For the CDR3, the DNA is TGTGCCAGTACAGGGGGCACAGATACGCAGTATTTT.

The genes are TRBV4-2 and TRBJ1-1; D remains unclear. V was pared by 0 bases and J by 6 bases, with 11 bases between. Germline V gives CDR1 LGHNA, CDR2 YNFKEQ. The CDR3 is 14 residues long. The CDR3 reads CASSQDPEVAEAFF. The CDR3 DNA follows: TGTGCCAGCAGCCAAGATCCTGAGGTAGCTGAAGCTTTCTTT.

The J gene is TRBJ2-7, the V gene TRBV4-2; TRBD1 matches at 7 bases. This CDR3 is 15 amino acids long. V shed 0 bases, J shed 3 bases, and the junction held 5 bases outside the gene matches. From germline, CDR1 is LGHNA and CDR2 YNFKEQ. The chain's CDR3 is CASSQEWYRGYEQYF. In nucleotides, the CDR3 is TGTGCCAGCAGCCAAGAATGGTACAGGGGCTACGAGCAGTACTTC.

The chain uses TRBV18 and TRBJ2-7, with 9 bases that match TRBD1. Germline CDR1 KGHSH, CDR2 LQKENI. The CDR3 has 15 residues. V dropped 4 bases and J dropped 9; count of bases not matched to a gene: 13. CDR3 amino acids: CASSLRTGAAFGQYF. The CDR3 nucleotides read TGTGCCAGCTCACTTAGGACAGGGGCTGCTTTTGGGCAGTACTTC.

This chain joins TRBV15 and TRBJ1-6, with D possibly matching TRBD1 (6 bases). The CDR3 spans 14 residues. CDR1 and CDR2 from the germline V gene are LNHNV and YYDKDF (reference sequence). The germline V and J ends were trimmed by 1 base and 9 bases, with 10 bases remaining between them. This CDR3 is CATSRGQEGSPLHF. The CDR3 DNA follows: TGTGCCACCAGCAGAGGACAGGAAGGTTCACCCCTCCACTTT.

This rearrangement joins TRBV2 to TRBJ2-7, with D perhaps TRBD2 (6 bases). V was cut by 0 bases and J by 5 bases, with 14 bases left in between. The germline V gene has CDR1 SNHLY and CDR2 FYNNEI. CDR3 length: 15 amino acids. CDR3 nucleotide sequence: TGTGCCAGCAGTGAAGCGAGGTTACTAGCTGACGAGCAGTACTTC. Translation: CASSEARLLADEQYF. The full variable domain, completed using reference TRBV2 and TRBJ2-7, is EPEVTQTPSHQVTQMGQEVILRCVPISNHLYFYWYRQILGQKVEFLVSFYNNEISEKSEIFDDQFSVERPDGSNFTLKIRSTKLEDSAMYFCASSEARLLADEQYFGPGTRLTVT.

This clone was detected only a few times. This rearrangement joins TRBV18 to TRBJ1-1, with 7 bases fitting TRBD1. The CDR3 covers 15 residues. The J segment lost 2 bases and the V segment lost 1 base, leaving 4 bases of the junction unmatched. Germline V gene sequence: CDR1 KGHSH, CDR2 LQKENI. CDR3 sequence reads: CASSPLGDSNTEAFF. The CDR3 DNA sequence: TGTGCCAGCTCACCACTCGGGGACAGCAACACTGAAGCTTTCTTT.